The present T cell receptor (beta chain) was sequenced within a study of blood T cell repertoires in COVID-19. Study in general: Sources were T cells, B-cell-depleted T cells, or PBMCs; the material itself was cDNA or gDNA.

TCRdb's table, derived via immunoSEQ multiplex PCR, lists solely in-frame clones and lacks some. The repertoire holds some 240,000 clones, with 80% to 90% as singletons. Participant age was roughly 18 to 100 years, and participants resided in fewer than 30 US areas. Assignments of participants to cohorts depended upon their own reported clinical history. Per the germline V gene, CDR1 is LNHNV and CDR2 is YYDKDF (reference sequence). This CDR3 contains 12 residues. V was pared by 0 bases and J by 15 bases, with 11 bases between. The sample comprised PBMCs or T cells enriched from blood (not recorded which). V is TRBV15 and J is TRBJ1-4; no clear D. The clonotype was recovered from a man in his thirties or forties with acute COVID-19. CDR3 sequence reads: CATSRDRSSLFF. DNA of the CDR3: TGTGCCACCAGCAGAGATCGGAGCAGTTTGTTTTTT. The full variable domain, its missing parts supplied by reference TRBV15 and TRBJ1-4, is DAMVIQNPRYQVTQFGKPVTLSCSQTLNHNVMYWYQQKSSQAPKLLFHYYDKDFNNEADTPDNFQSRRPNTSFCFLDIRSPGLGDTAMYLCATSRDRSSLFFGSGTQLSVL.